The sequence of this TCR beta chain was determined in a study of blood T cell repertoires in COVID-19. At the level of the study: The cDNA or gDNA used as material had been derived from T cells, B-cell-depleted T cells, or PBMCs.

In its sample, this clone was seen many times. The data were produced by immunoSEQ multiplex PCR, yet TCRdb's version contains in-frame clones alone and is incomplete. Altogether some 130,000 clones are present, around 80% being singletons, with the ten largest covering roughly 9.8%. CDR3 length: 14 residues. Trimming removed 3 bases at V and 6 bases at J, with 15 bases between. Germline-derived CDR1 and CDR2 are GTSNPN and SVGIG (reference sequence). V is TRBV30 and J is TRBJ2-1; TRBD2 might be the D (6 bases). Sequencing was carried out using peripheral blood. This sequence originates from a man aged 55 to 70 who had recovered from COVID-19. CDR3 DNA sequence: TGTGCCTGGAGCCGACTAGGGGTCGGCAATGAGCAGTTCTTC. Its protein is CAWSRLGVGNEQFF.